This TCR beta chain was observed in a study of brain T cells in children with intractable seizures. The V end was cut by 1 base, the J end by 3 bases, with 15 bases between. This CDR3 spans 15 amino acids. CDR1 and CDR2 from the germline V gene are GTSNPN and SVGIG (reference sequence). This table comes from immunoSEQ multiplex PCR, and its TCRdb copy is limited to in-frame clones, with some not included. The table includes about 340,000 clones, 85% to 95% detected once. Specified time point: blood from clinic visit 5 months post-surgery; TSC patient then seizure free. Surgery cases with the highest brain T cell transcript signatures were chosen for sequencing.

The genes are TRBV30 and TRBJ1-2, with D hard to call. This receptor was taken from a boy in the first two years of life with tuberous sclerosis and intractable seizures. Material: peripheral blood, obtained about 5 months after surgery. The CDR3 loop is CAWSDLGSGYYGYTF. CDR3 nucleotide sequence: TGTGCCTGGAGTGACCTTGGCTCGGGCTACTATGGCTACACCTTC.